The 31 T cell receptor beta chains below were found in one sample sequenced in a study of T-cell reconstitution after alpha-beta-depleted transplantation in children. Preparing the TCRbeta library involved the use of unique molecular identifiers. TCRdb called the PCR reads again in MiXCR, with one record for every CDR3 protein. The sample has 450,000 to 550,000 distinct CDR3 sequences, roughly an eighth seen once. This specimen consisted of PBMCs, mostly from graft donor cells, obtained 180 days after TCRalphabeta/CD19-depleted stem cell transplant. These receptors came from a female patient aged 2 to 10 who had a stem cell transplant for aplastic anemia, so the T cells may come from the graft donor.

The chain uses TRBV23-1 and TRBJ1-5; D might be TRBD1 (5 bases). TRBV23-1 is an ORF; its function is uncertain. Trimming stripped 11 bases from V and 13 bases from J, with 18 bases between. CDR3 length equals 11 residues. CDR3 bases: TGCGCCTCACCGCCGGGGGTACCTCAGCATTTT. Residues: CASPPGVPQHF.

The chain employs TRBV11-2 and TRBJ2-3; 10 positions agree with TRBD1. V shed 1 base, J shed 4 bases, and the junction held 8 bases outside the gene matches. CDR3 length: 17 residues. The germline gives CDR1 SGHAT, CDR2 FQNNGV. In DNA, the CDR3 is TGTGCCAGCAGCTTAGTCGGGGAGGGGACAGGGGCAGATACGCAGTATTTT. Encoded protein: CASSLVGEGTGADTQYF.

The rearrangement uses TRBV20-1 and TRBJ2-1, with 9 bases aligning to TRBD2. The V segment lost 1 base and the J segment 4 bases; nucleotides outside the gene matches: 8. In germline, CDR1 is DFQATT, CDR2 SNEGSKA (reference sequence). The CDR3 loop spans 16 amino acids. CDR3 amino acids: CSARVSSGIVYNEQFF. Written as DNA, the CDR3 is TGCAGTGCTAGAGTATCTAGCGGGATTGTGTACAATGAGCAGTTCTTC.

This clonotype has just a few counts. The chain combines TRBV5-1 with TRBJ1-2; tentative D call: TRBD1 (6 bases). CDR1 and CDR2 (germline): SGHRS, YFSETQ. V lost 0 bases, J lost 4 bases, and 16 bases lay in between. This CDR3 has 16 amino acids. The CDR3 DNA reads as TGCGCCAGCAGCTTGGTAGGACAGTCGCCTGGCTATGGCTACACCTTC. It codes for CASSLVGQSPGYGYTF.

This clonotype appeared a few times. This sequence joins TRBV25-1 and TRBJ2-2, with D unresolved. CDR3 length: 16 amino acids. V was clipped by 5 bases and J by 0 bases, with 13 bases between them. In germline, CDR1 is MGHDK, CDR2 SYGVNS. CDR3 sequence: CASSSYTRANTGELFF. CDR3 DNA: TGTGCCAGCAGTAGCTACACCCGCGCGAACACCGGGGAGCTGTTTTTT.

The rearrangement links TRBV18 to TRBJ2-5; TRBD2 aligns across 7 bases. After removal of 6 bases from V and 4 bases from J, the junction contained 8 bases not matched to a gene. Germline V gene data show CDR1 as KGHSH and CDR2 as LQKENI. The CDR3 is 14 amino acids. CDR3 in DNA: TGTGCCAGCTCTCTACATCCGGGAGGAGAGACCCAGTACTTC. This gives the protein CASSLHPGGETQYF.

The rearrangement joins TRBV7-2 to TRBJ2-5, with D possibly being TRBD1 or TRBD2 (6 bases each). The germline V and J ends were trimmed by 1 base and 5 bases, with 14 bases remaining between them. Germline CDR1 SGHTA, CDR2 FQGNSA. The CDR3 length is 15 residues. The CDR3 is CASSLVLSGAETQYF. Written as DNA, the CDR3 is TGTGCCAGCAGCTTAGTTCTGTCGGGGGCCGAGACCCAGTACTTC.

This clonotype has just a few counts. The rearrangement joins TRBV12-3 or TRBV12-4 to TRBJ2-7, with 7 bases matching TRBD1. This CDR3 contains 15 residues. Trimming removed 1 base from V and 5 bases from J; junction bases left unmatched: 8. The CDR3 here is CASSLGDSIADEQYF. For the CDR3, the DNA is TGTGCCAGCAGTTTAGGGGACAGCATCGCCGACGAGCAGTACTTC.

This rearrangement joins TRBV7-9 to TRBJ2-1; 10 nucleotides match TRBD2. The CDR3 covers 16 residues. Germline assignment: CDR1 SEHNR and CDR2 FQNEAQ (reference sequence). J was trimmed by 8 bases and V by 6 bases; bases with no gene match: 13. CDR3 nucleotides: TGTGCCAGCAGACCCAGCGGGAGGGCCGCTATTGATGAGCAGTTCTTC. Amino acid sequence: CASRPSGRAAIDEQFF.

To note about this clonotype: This sequence may be a read error, since a much larger clone differs from it by one base. Here the CDR3 DNA reads TGTGCCAGCAGTCTTCGGGACAGGGTGAGTCAGCCCCAGCATTTT. Amino acid sequence: CASSLRDRVSQPQHF. The V gene is TRBV12-3 or TRBV12-4, the J gene TRBJ1-5, with 9 bases matching TRBD1. This CDR3 spans 15 amino acids. V trimming: 5 bases; J trimming: 6 bases; junction bases outside the gene matches: 8.

This clonotype came up a few times. The genes are TRBV6-1 and TRBJ2-7; TRBD2 is a possible D gene (5 bases). The germline V gene has CDR1 MNHNS and CDR2 SASEGT. This CDR3 is built from 15 residues. V was pared by 7 bases and J by 2 bases, with 18 bases between. The CDR3, as DNA: TGTGCCAGCACCCAAGGAGGACCCGGGCCCTACGAGCAGTACTTC. Protein sequence: CASTQGGPGPYEQYF.

This clonotype turned up a few times. This sequence joins TRBV9 and TRBJ2-1; 11 bases agree with TRBD2. Germline V gene sequence: CDR1 SGDLS, CDR2 YYNGEE. This CDR3 region has 17 residues. Trimming took 0 bases from V and 0 from J; bases not matched to a gene: 2. The CDR3, as DNA: TGTGCCAGCAGCGTAGGGGGACTAGCGGTCTCCTACAATGAGCAGTTCTTC. It encodes CASSVGGLAVSYNEQFF.

This clonotype turned up a few times. The chain has TRBV7-9 and TRBJ1-5, with D possibly TRBD1 on 5 matching bases. In germline, CDR1 is SEHNR, CDR2 FQNEAQ (reference sequence). This CDR3 is built from 13 residues. The V gene lost 5 bases and the J gene lost 3 bases, with 8 bases spanning the gap. CDR3 sequence: CASSRGVNQPQHF. CDR3 coding DNA: TGTGCCAGCAGCCGGGGGGTCAATCAGCCCCAGCATTTT.

V gene TRBV30 combines with J gene TRBJ1-3, with D perhaps TRBD1 (6 bases). The CDR3 consists of 14 residues. Trimming pared 5 bases from V and 0 bases from J, leaving 11 bases between. The germline gives CDR1 GTSNPN, CDR2 SVGIG (reference sequence). CDR3: CAWWGQISGNTIYF. The CDR3 nucleotides read TGTGCCTGGTGGGGGCAAATCTCTGGAAACACCATATATTTT.

The CDR3 DNA reads as TGTGCCAGCACCGCCAATCTAGCGGCATACAATGAGCAGTTCTTC. Amino acid sequence: CASTANLAAYNEQFF. This chain connects TRBV7-2 to TRBJ2-1, with TRBD2 matching over 7 bases. The germline gives CDR1 SGHTA, CDR2 FQGNSA. The CDR3 has 15 residues. Losses at the gene ends were 7 bases for V and 4 bases for J; bases not matched to a gene: 10.

This chain connects TRBV29-1 to TRBJ2-7; D tentatively fits TRBD1 or TRBD2 (5 bases each). The germline V gene encodes CDR1 SQVTM and CDR2 ANQGSEA. Trimming removed 8 bases from V and 9 bases from J, with 26 bases in between. This CDR3 has 14 residues. The CDR3: CSFVPGDPGSGQYF. The CDR3 bases are TGCAGCTTCGTACCTGGGGACCCGGGCTCTGGGCAGTACTTC.

V is TRBV14 and J is TRBJ2-3, with D possibly being TRBD1 (5 bases). The V and J ends lost 0 bases and 4 bases respectively, with 11 bases between them. The CDR3 spans 15 residues. Germline V gives CDR1 SGHDN, CDR2 FVKESK. CDR3 in DNA: TGTGCCAGCAGCCAAGAGAATGGCAGGGCAGATACGCAGTATTTT. Its protein product is CASSQENGRADTQYF.

This clonotype was observed a few times. V gene TRBV27 combines with J gene TRBJ2-6, with D perhaps TRBD1 or TRBD2 (5 bases each). The germline V and J ends were trimmed by 7 bases and 3 bases, with 13 bases remaining between them. Germline CDR1 is MNHEY and CDR2 is SMNVEV (reference sequence). This CDR3 is built from 15 residues. CDR3 in DNA: TGTGCCAGCACCGGTTGGGGGAATGGGGCCAACGTCCTGACTTTC. Protein sequence: CASTGWGNGANVLTF.

This clonotype was seen a few times. This chain links TRBV28 with TRBJ2-3; the D is unclear. Germline assignment: CDR1 MDHEN and CDR2 SYDVKM. The CDR3 is made up of 16 amino acids. The V and J ends lost 4 bases and 6 bases respectively, with 20 bases between them. CDR3 amino acids: CASSSIRINPPDTQYF. The CDR3 DNA reads TGTGCCAGCAGTTCCATTCGGATCAATCCCCCGGATACGCAGTATTTT.

This chain uses TRBV5-1 with TRBJ2-7; possibly TRBD2 for D (7 bases). The CDR3 length is 14 residues. Trimming took 0 bases from V and 2 from J, leaving 9 bases between them. The germline V gene has CDR1 SGHRS and CDR2 YFSETQ. In DNA form, the CDR3 reads TGCGCCAGCAGCTTGGAGCGGGACACCTACGAGCAGTACTTC. Its translation is CASSLERDTYEQYF.

This clonotype was observed a few times. The chain is built from TRBV6-2 or TRBV6-3 and TRBJ2-7; unclear D gene. The CDR3 spans 12 residues. In germline, CDR1 is MNHEY, CDR2 SVGEGT. V gave up 4 bases and J gave up 3 bases, with 7 bases separating them. The CDR3 loop reads CASSSHYYEQYV. Here the CDR3 DNA reads TGTGCCAGCAGTTCGCACTACTACGAGCAGTACGTC.

The J gene is TRBJ2-1, the V gene TRBV6-5, with 7 bases that match TRBD2. The germline V gene encodes CDR1 MNHEY and CDR2 SVGAGI. V lost 5 bases, J lost 6 bases, and 7 bases stayed unmatched. CDR3 length: 14 amino acids. DNA of the CDR3: TGTGCCAGCAGTCACGGGGCTAGCGGCAATGAGCAGTTCTTC. Amino acids: CASSHGASGNEQFF.

The chain combines TRBV5-1 with TRBJ2-1; the match to TRBD2 covers 9 bases. The CDR3 is 16 residues long. CDR1 is SGHRS, CDR2 YFSETQ, per germline. The V segment lost 0 bases and the J segment 10 bases; nucleotides outside the gene matches: 11. CDR3 coding DNA: TGCGCCAGCAGCTTGGCTTCCTCTTTAGCGGGAGCCGAGCAGTTCTTC. It codes for CASSLASSLAGAEQFF.

This clonotype appeared many times. The CDR3 DNA is TGTGCCAGCAGCTTATGGGGCCGAGGAGACTATGGCTACACCTTC. Residues: CASSLWGRGDYGYTF. V is TRBV7-3 and J is TRBJ1-2; TRBD1 might be the D (5 bases). V was trimmed by 2 bases and J by 3 bases, leaving 13 bases between them. Germline CDR1 reads SGHTA; CDR2 reads FQGTGA. The CDR3 consists of 15 residues.

CDR3 region: CASRWGGRAAETQYF. CDR3 DNA sequence: TGTGCCAGCAGGTGGGGGGGTCGGGCGGCGGAGACCCAGTACTTC. The chain links TRBV7-2 to TRBJ2-5; 7 positions agree with TRBD2. V shed 6 bases and J 5 bases; nucleotides not matched to a gene: 12. CDR3 length equals 15 residues. Looked up from germline, CDR1 is SGHTA and CDR2 is FQGNSA. Drawing the rest from reference TRBV7-2 and TRBJ2-5, the complete variable domain is GAGVSQSPSNKVTEKGKDVELRCDPISGHTALYWYRQSLGQGLEFLIYFQGNSAPDKSGLPSDRFSAERTGGSVSTLTIQRTQQEDSAVYLCASRWGGRAAETQYFGPGTRLLVL.

This clonotype was counted many times. V is TRBV29-1 and J is TRBJ2-4, with 9 bases that match TRBD2. The CDR3 totals 17 residues. CDR1 and CDR2 from the germline V gene are SQVTM and ANQGSEA. With V trimmed by 1 base and J by 2 bases, 9 bases remained unmatched. The CDR3 loop reads CSVEGAGGPLTKNIQYF. The DNA for the CDR3 is TGCAGCGTTGAAGGGGCGGGAGGGCCGTTAACCAAAAACATTCAGTACTTC.

The V call is TRBV4-1, the J call TRBJ2-1, with 13 nucleotides matching TRBD2. Germline V CDR1 and CDR2: MGHRA, YSYEKL. The CDR3 totals 18 residues. V dropped 4 bases and J dropped 3; count of bases not matched to a gene: 9. The CDR3 DNA sequence: TGCGCCAGCAGCCCCCCCCGCCGACTAGCGGGAGGCTACAATGAGCAGTTCTTC. Amino acids: CASSPPRRLAGGYNEQFF.

This clonotype was seen at least ten times. The gene calls are TRBV5-6 and TRBJ2-7, with 13 bases identical to TRBD2. Trimming removed 5 bases from V and 2 bases from J; junction bases left unmatched: 13. Germline CDR1 and CDR2: SGHDT and YYEEEE. The length of the CDR3 is 18 residues. The CDR3 sequence: CASSFQSLLAGGPYEQYF. In DNA form, the CDR3 reads TGTGCCAGCAGTTTCCAGTCGTTACTAGCGGGAGGGCCCTACGAGCAGTACTTC.

This sequence joins TRBV6-2 or TRBV6-3 and TRBJ2-2, with 8 bases identical to TRBD1. The CDR3 covers 13 residues. Germline V CDR1 and CDR2: MNHEY, SVGEGT. The trim removed 11 bases at V and 4 bases at J, leaving 6 bases unmatched. CDR3 residues: CAGWTGSTGELFF. CDR3 coding DNA: TGTGCCGGATGGACAGGGAGCACCGGGGAGCTGTTTTTT.

Written as DNA, the CDR3 is TGCAGCGTTGTTGAGAGGGGACACCCGAACACTGAAGCTTTCTTT. This codes for CSVVERGHPNTEAFF. V usage is TRBV29-1 and J usage is TRBJ1-1, with D perhaps TRBD1 (6 bases). The CDR3 covers 15 residues. V lost 4 bases, J lost 1 base, and 16 bases lay in between. Per the germline V gene, CDR1 is SQVTM and CDR2 is ANQGSEA.

This clonotype was seen a few times. The V gene is TRBV7-2, the J gene TRBJ1-2; unclear D gene. Germline lookup yields CDR1 SGHTA and CDR2 FQGNSA. The CDR3 is 14 residues long. V was cut by 3 bases and J by 5 bases, with 13 bases left in between. DNA for the CDR3: TGTGCCAGCAGCTTTATAATTATCGAGTATGGCTACACCTTC. Protein sequence: CASSFIIIEYGYTF. The full variable domain, rest sourced from reference TRBV7-2 and TRBJ1-2, is GAGVSQSPSNKVTEKGKDVELRCDPISGHTALYWYRQSLGQGLEFLIYFQGNSAPDKSGLPSDRFSAERTGGSVSTLTIQRTQQEDSAVYLCASSFIIIEYGYTFGSGTRLTVV.